The 21 T cell receptor beta chains below all came from one sample that was sequenced in a study of blood T cell repertoires in COVID-19. The repertoire was sequenced with immunoSEQ multiplex PCR; TCRdb's copy has only in-frame clones and lacks some. The sample records about 120,000 clones, roughly four fifths being singletons. The sequencing input was peripheral blood. All receptors derive from a human donor in a cohort sampled during active COVID-19.

This clone appeared a few times. The J gene is TRBJ2-2, the V gene TRBV6-5; 9 nucleotides line up with TRBD2. The ends lost 2 bases at V and 5 bases at J; junction bases unmatched: 3. This CDR3 is 15 amino acids long. CDR1 is MNHEY and CDR2 is SVGAGI in the germline V gene. The chain's CDR3 is CASSYGLAGTGELFF. DNA of the CDR3: TGTGCCAGCAGTTACGGGCTAGCGGGGACCGGGGAGCTGTTTTTT.

This clone has more than one count but fewer than ten. This chain links TRBV5-1 with TRBJ2-2, with TRBD2 as a possible D gene (6 bases). The CDR3 totals 15 residues. Trimming left V 6 bases short and J 5 bases short, with 17 bases between. Germline V gene data show CDR1 as SGHRS and CDR2 as YFSETQ. The CDR3 is CASTDGVGGTGELFF. The CDR3 nucleotides read TGCGCCAGCACGGACGGTGTCGGGGGTACCGGGGAGCTGTTTTTT. The full variable domain, in which reference TRBV5-1 and TRBJ2-2 provide the parts outside the CDR3, is KAGVTQTPRYLIKTRGQQVTLSCSPISGHRSVSWYQQTPGQGLQFLFEYFSETQRNKGNFPGRFSGRQFSNSRSEMNVSTLELGDSALYLCASTDGVGGTGELFFGEGSRLTVL.

The CDR3 loop reads CASRRTGAAGELFF. CDR3 sequence (DNA): TGTGCCAGCAGAAGGACAGGGGCGGCCGGGGAGCTGTTTTTT. The chain uses TRBV2 and TRBJ2-2; 9 nucleotides match TRBD1. The germline V gene has CDR1 SNHLY and CDR2 FYNNEI. The CDR3 runs to 14 residues. V lost 6 bases, J lost 6 bases, and 5 bases stayed unmatched.

V gene TRBV6-6 combines with J gene TRBJ2-1; 8 bases match TRBD1. This CDR3 has 14 amino acids. V lost 4 bases to trimming and J lost 4 bases; unmatched junction nucleotides: 3. Germline CDR1 is MNHNY and CDR2 is SVGAGI (reference sequence). CDR3 amino acids: CASSSGTGYNEQFF. The CDR3, as DNA: TGTGCCAGCAGTTCAGGGACAGGATACAATGAGCAGTTCTTC.

The gene calls are TRBV3-1 (or the pseudogene TRBV3-2) and TRBJ2-2; D remains unclear. Germline loops: CDR1 LGHDT, CDR2 YNNKEL (reference sequence). The CDR3 contains 11 residues. Trimming left V 3 bases short and J 7 bases short, with 3 bases between. CDR3 nucleotides: TGTGCCAGCAGCCACAGCGGGGAGCTGTTTTTT. As protein: CASSHSGELFF.

This chain uses TRBV30 with TRBJ1-5; D is possibly TRBD1 (6 bases). Per germline, CDR1 GTSNPN and CDR2 SVGIG (reference sequence). V shed 2 bases and J shed 0 bases, with 11 bases lying between them. CDR3 length: 15 residues. The CDR3 reads CAWSTDRHSNQPQHF. DNA for the CDR3: TGTGCCTGGAGTACGGACAGACATAGCAATCAGCCCCAGCATTTT. Full variable domain (rest looked up from reference TRBV30 and TRBJ1-5): SQTIHQWPATLVQPVGSPLSLECTVEGTSNPNLYWYRQAAGRGLQLLFYSVGIGQISSEVPQNLSASRPQDRQFILSSKKLLLSDSGFYLCAWSTDRHSNQPQHFGDGTRLSIL.

This chain links TRBV3-1 (or the pseudogene TRBV3-2) with TRBJ1-1, with a possible D match to TRBD1 (6 bases). Germline CDR1 reads LGHDT; CDR2 reads YNNKEL (reference sequence). V lost 1 base to trimming and J lost 8 bases, with 17 bases between them. The CDR3 is 15 residues long. CDR3 residues: CASSQGTDSGGEAFF. DNA for the CDR3: TGTGCCAGCAGCCAAGGGACGGACAGTGGCGGCGAAGCTTTCTTT.

This clone was found once. The chain combines TRBV25-1 with TRBJ1-1, with TRBD1 identical over 7 bases. Trimming removed 4 bases from V and 0 bases from J; junction bases left unmatched: 8. Germline V CDR1 and CDR2: MGHDK, SYGVNS. The CDR3 length is 16 residues. This CDR3 is CASSAWDSLMNTEAFF. The CDR3 DNA is TGTGCCAGCAGTGCCTGGGACAGCCTCATGAACACTGAAGCTTTCTTT.

This clone was observed a few times. DNA for the CDR3: TGTGCCAGCAGTTTAACGGGACAGGGGAGACCGCAGTACTTC. Protein product: CASSLTGQGRPQYF. The chain carries TRBV28 and TRBJ2-7; 10 bases agree with TRBD1. The CDR3 runs 14 residues. Losses at the gene ends were 2 bases for V and 9 bases for J; bases not matched to a gene: 7. CDR1 is MDHEN, CDR2 SYDVKM, per germline.

V usage is TRBV18 and J usage is TRBJ2-7, with 8 bases aligning to TRBD1. This CDR3 is built from 14 residues. Germline CDR1 reads KGHSH; CDR2 reads LQKENI. After removal of 6 bases from V and 5 bases from J, the junction contained 9 bases not matched to a gene. This CDR3 is CASSVGQGNNEQYF. Here the CDR3 DNA reads TGTGCCAGCTCGGTTGGACAGGGAAACAACGAGCAGTACTTC.

V is TRBV5-1 and J is TRBJ2-1; 7 nucleotides match TRBD2. The V gene's germline CDR1 is SGHRS and CDR2 YFSETQ. Trimming took 2 bases from V and 4 from J; bases not matched to a gene: 6. CDR3 length: 15 residues. The CDR3 DNA reads TGCGCCAGCAGCTTCAGGGCGGGGGTGTACAATGAGCAGTTCTTC. Translation: CASSFRAGVYNEQFF.

This chain connects TRBV7-9 to TRBJ1-1, with 9 bases that match TRBD1. The CDR3 is 13 amino acids. The germline V gene has CDR1 SEHNR and CDR2 FQNEAQ (reference sequence). J was trimmed by 5 bases and V by 8 bases; bases with no gene match: 6. CDR3 region: CASERDRATEAFF. CDR3 bases: TGTGCCAGCGAAAGGGACAGGGCAACTGAAGCTTTCTTT.

The CDR3 bases are TGTGCCAGCAGTGCAGGGACAGGGGGCGAAAAACTGTTTTTT. It codes for CASSAGTGGEKLFF. V gene TRBV6-4 combines with J gene TRBJ1-4; 12 bases fit TRBD1. The CDR3 spans 14 residues. The J segment lost 8 bases and the V segment lost 4 bases, leaving 2 bases of the junction unmatched. Germline loops: CDR1 MRHNA, CDR2 SNTAGT.

CDR3 nucleotide sequence: TGTGCCAGCAGCTCCGGGACTAGCGGGGGCCTAGCCAAAAACATTCAGTACTTC. Translated, it gives CASSSGTSGGLAKNIQYF. V gene TRBV5-5 combines with J gene TRBJ2-4; 14 bases map to TRBD2. Germline CDR1 and CDR2: SGHKS and YYEKEE (reference sequence). The V segment lost 3 bases and the J segment 0 bases; nucleotides outside the gene matches: 5. This CDR3 comprises 18 residues.

This chain joins TRBV7-6 and TRBJ2-5, with 8 bases lining up with TRBD2. Germline trimming cut 2 bases from V and 2 bases from J; bases unmatched to any gene: 7. Per the germline V gene, CDR1 is SGHVS and CDR2 is FNYEAQ. The CDR3 is made up of 16 amino acids. CDR3 sequence: CASSLMGLGLQETQYF. The CDR3 DNA reads as TGTGCCAGCAGCTTAATGGGACTAGGATTACAAGAGACCCAGTACTTC.

The chain is built from TRBV9 and TRBJ1-3; 8 bases are a match to TRBD1. The CDR3 is made up of 15 amino acids. Germline V lookup: CDR1 SGDLS, CDR2 YYNGEE. Trimming at V came to 2 bases and at J to 3 bases, leaving 4 bases not matched to a gene. The CDR3 reads CASSVQGASGNTIYF. CDR3 nucleotide sequence: TGTGCCAGCAGCGTTCAGGGGGCGAGTGGAAACACCATATATTTT.

This chain links TRBV6-2 or TRBV6-3 with TRBJ2-3, with 11 bases aligning to TRBD2. CDR3 length: 15 amino acids. Germline V gives CDR1 MNHEY, CDR2 SVGEGT. The J segment lost 5 bases and the V segment lost 5 bases, leaving 6 bases of the junction unmatched. The CDR3 DNA reads TGTGCCAGCAGTGAGACTAGCGGGGCTAAAGATACGCAGTATTTT. Protein sequence: CASSETSGAKDTQYF.

The CDR3 nucleotides read TGCGCCAGCAGCTTGGACGGTGGTCTTAATGAAAAACTGTTTTTT. It encodes CASSLDGGLNEKLFF. The chain recombines TRBV5-1 with TRBJ1-4; D unresolved. The germline V gene has CDR1 SGHRS and CDR2 YFSETQ. This CDR3 region has 15 residues. V was pared by 0 bases and J by 4 bases, with 10 bases between.

The V and J genes are TRBV20-1 and TRBJ2-5; no reliable D call. The CDR3 has 11 residues. The germline V gene encodes CDR1 DFQATT and CDR2 SNEGSKA (reference sequence). Trimming pared 2 bases from V and 5 bases from J, leaving 6 bases between. The CDR3: CSARFSETQYF. The CDR3 DNA follows: TGCAGTGCTAGATTTTCGGAGACCCAGTACTTC.

This clone was seen only a few times. The CDR3 region is CASSLAGRGVTGANVLTF. The CDR3 nucleotides read TGTGCCAGCAGCTTAGCTGGCAGGGGTGTTACTGGGGCCAACGTCCTGACTTTC. V usage is TRBV7-9 and J usage is TRBJ2-6; maybe TRBD1 (6 bases). Germline values: CDR1 SEHNR, CDR2 FQNEAQ (reference sequence). V was cut by 0 bases and J by 2 bases, with 14 bases left in between. This CDR3 region has 18 residues.

The chain is built from TRBV19 and TRBJ1-2, with a tentative D call TRBD1 (5 bases). The CDR3 is 16 residues long. CDR1 is LNHDA and CDR2 is SQIVND in the germline V gene (reference sequence). V lost 10 bases to trimming and J lost 0 bases, with 21 bases between them. CDR3: CAINVLGRTTNYGYTF. The DNA for the CDR3 is TGTGCCATTAATGTACTGGGACGGACTACTAACTATGGCTACACCTTC.